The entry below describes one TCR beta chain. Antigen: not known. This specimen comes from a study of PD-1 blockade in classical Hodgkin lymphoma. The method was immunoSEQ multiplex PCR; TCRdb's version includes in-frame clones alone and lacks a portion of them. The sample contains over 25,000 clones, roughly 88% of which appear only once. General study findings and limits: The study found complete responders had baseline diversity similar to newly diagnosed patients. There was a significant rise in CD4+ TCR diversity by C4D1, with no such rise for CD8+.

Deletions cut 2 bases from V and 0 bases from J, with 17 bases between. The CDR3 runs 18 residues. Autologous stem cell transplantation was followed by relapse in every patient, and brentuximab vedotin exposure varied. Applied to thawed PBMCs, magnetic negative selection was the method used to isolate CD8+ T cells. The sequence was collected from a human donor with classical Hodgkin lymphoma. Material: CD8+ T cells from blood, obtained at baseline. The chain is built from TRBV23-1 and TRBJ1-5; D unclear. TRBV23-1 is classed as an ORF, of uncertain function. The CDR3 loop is CASSQGVRELYSNQPQHF. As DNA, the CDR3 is TGCGCCAGCAGTCAAGGAGTAAGGGAACTTTATAGCAATCAGCCCCAGCATTTT.